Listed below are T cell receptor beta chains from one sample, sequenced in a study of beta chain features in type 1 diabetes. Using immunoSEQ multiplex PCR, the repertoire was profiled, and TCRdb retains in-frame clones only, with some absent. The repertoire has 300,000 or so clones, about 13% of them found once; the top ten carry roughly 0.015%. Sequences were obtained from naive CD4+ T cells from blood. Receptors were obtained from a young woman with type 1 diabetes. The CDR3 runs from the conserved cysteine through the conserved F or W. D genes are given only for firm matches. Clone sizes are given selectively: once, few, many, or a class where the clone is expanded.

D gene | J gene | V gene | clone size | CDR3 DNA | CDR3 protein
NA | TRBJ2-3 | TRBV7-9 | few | TGTGCCAGCAGCCTAGTCGGTGATACGCAGTATTTT | CASSLVGDTQYF
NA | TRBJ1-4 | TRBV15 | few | TGTGCCACCAGCAGAGAGGGCAGAGCTAATGAAAAACTGTTTTTT | CATSREGRANEKLFF
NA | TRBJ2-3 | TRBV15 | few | TGTGCCACCAGCAGAGAAGACAGTTCCCCTCGCACAGATACGCAGTATTTT | CATSREDSSPRTDTQYF
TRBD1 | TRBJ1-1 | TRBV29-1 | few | TGCAGCGTTGAAGATCTCGGGACAGGGTCGGTGAACACTGAAGCTTTCTTT | CSVEDLGTGSVNTEAFF
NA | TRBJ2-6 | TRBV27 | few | TGTGCCAGCAGTCCCGAGAAAGCGTCTGGGGCCAACGTCCTGACTTTC | CASSPEKASGANVLTF
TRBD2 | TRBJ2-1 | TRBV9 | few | TGTGCCAGCAGCATCGGGACTAGCGGGACCCGGGAGCAGTTCTTC | CASSIGTSGTREQFF
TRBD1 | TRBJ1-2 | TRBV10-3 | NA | TGTGCCATCAGATCGACAGGGGATCACTATGGCTACACCTTC | CAIRSTGDHYGYTF
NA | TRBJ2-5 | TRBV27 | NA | TGTGCCAGCAGTGCGGGACGGTTCCAAGAGACCCAGTACTTC | CASSAGRFQETQYF
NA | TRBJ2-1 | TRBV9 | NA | TGTGCCAGCAGCGCCGTTTCCTACAATGAGCAGTTCTTC | CASSAVSYNEQFF
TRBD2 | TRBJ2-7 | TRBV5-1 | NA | TGCGCCAGCAGCTTGCGGGGGACGGGAGGGTACGAGCAGTACTTC | CASSLRGTGGYEQYF
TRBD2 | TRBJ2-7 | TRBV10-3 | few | TGTGCCATCAGTGGACTGGCTAGCGGGACGAGCGAGCAGTACTTC | CAISGLASGTSEQYF
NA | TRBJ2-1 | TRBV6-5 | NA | TGTGCCAGCAGTTACCGACAAGCCCAGTACAATGAGCAGTTCTTC | CASSYRQAQYNEQFF
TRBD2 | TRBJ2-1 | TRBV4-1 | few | TGCGCCAGCAGCCAAGATTTACGGGGACTAGCGGGAGGACCCTACAATGAGCAGTTCTTC | CASSQDLRGLAGGPYNEQFF
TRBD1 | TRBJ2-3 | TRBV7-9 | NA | TGTGCCAGCAGCTTGGACAGGGGCGCTGATACGCAGTATTTT | CASSLDRGADTQYF
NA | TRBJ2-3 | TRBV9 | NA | TGTGCCAGCAGCGGACAAGTTGGGACAGATACGCAGTATTTT | CASSGQVGTDTQYF
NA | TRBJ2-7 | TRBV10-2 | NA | TGCGCCAGCAGTGAGCGGGGGGAGGGGGAGTACTTC | CASSERGEGEYF
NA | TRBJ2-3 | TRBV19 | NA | TGTGCCAGTAGTATTATAGGGCAGGGATATGCAGATACGCAGTATTTT | CASSIIGQGYADTQYF
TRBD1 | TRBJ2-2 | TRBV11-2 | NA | TGTGCCAGCAGCCATTCCGGGACAGAGGCCGGGGAGCTGTTTTTT | CASSHSGTEAGELFF
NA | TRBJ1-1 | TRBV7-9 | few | TGTGCCAGCAGCTTATTGGGCACCGCTGAAGCTTTCTTT | CASSLLGTAEAFF
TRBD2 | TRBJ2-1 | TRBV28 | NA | TGTGCCAGCAGTTCAAGACTAGCGGGAGGGTACAATGAGCAGTTCTTC | CASSSRLAGGYNEQFF
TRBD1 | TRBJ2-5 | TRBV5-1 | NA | TGCGCCAGCAGCTTGGACCCACAGGGGGTAGAGACCCAGTACTTC | CASSLDPQGVETQYF
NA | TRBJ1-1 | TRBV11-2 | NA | TGTGCCAGCAGCCCCCGGGACACTGAAGCTTTCTTT | CASSPRDTEAFF
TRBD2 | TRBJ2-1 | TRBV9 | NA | TGTGCCAGCAGCGTATACACTAGCGGGAGAGATATCTACAATGAGCAGTTCTTC | CASSVYTSGRDIYNEQFF
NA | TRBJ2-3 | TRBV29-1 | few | TGCAGCGTCCCCCAAGGGACTAGCACAGATACGCAGTATTTT | CSVPQGTSTDTQYF
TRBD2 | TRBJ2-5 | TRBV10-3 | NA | TGTGCCATCAGTGATAGGCGGGAGGGCCTTGAAGAGACCCAGTACTTC | CAISDRREGLEETQYF
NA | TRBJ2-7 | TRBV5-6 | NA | TGTGCCAGCAGCTTCCGTGGAGGGGTTGGGGAGCAGTACTTC | CASSFRGGVGEQYF
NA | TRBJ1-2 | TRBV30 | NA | TGTGCCTGGAGTGTATTTGGGGGCTCCTATGGCTACACCTTC | CAWSVFGGSYGYTF
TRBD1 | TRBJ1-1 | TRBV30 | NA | TGTGCCTGGACAGGGGGTGGCACTGAAGCTTTCTTT | CAWTGGGTEAFF
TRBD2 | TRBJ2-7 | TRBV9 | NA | TGTGCCAGCAGCCCCGACGGGGGACTAGCGGCCTTCTACGAGCAGTACTTC | CASSPDGGLAAFYEQYF
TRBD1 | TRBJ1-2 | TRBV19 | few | TGTGCCAGTAGTCCCCGGGACAGGGCCAACTATGGCTACACCTTC | CASSPRDRANYGYTF
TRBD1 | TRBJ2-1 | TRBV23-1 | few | TGCGCCAGCAGTCAATCTCAAGCGGGACAGGGGATTCTTAGTGAGCAGTTCTTC | CASSQSQAGQGILSEQFF
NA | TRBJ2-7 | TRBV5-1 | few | TGCGCCAGCAGCTTGGCGGGGGGCCAATCCTACGAGCAGTACTTC | CASSLAGGQSYEQYF
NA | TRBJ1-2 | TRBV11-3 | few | TGTGCCAGCAGCTCCCTAGACTGGGGCTACACCTTC | CASSSLDWGYTF
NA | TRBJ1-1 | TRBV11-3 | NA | TGTGCCAGCAGCTTTGACAGAAACACTGAAGCTTTCTTT | CASSFDRNTEAFF
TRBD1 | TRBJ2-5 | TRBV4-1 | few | TGCGCCAGCAGCCCAGGGACAGGGGTAGGGACCCAGTACTTC | CASSPGTGVGTQYF
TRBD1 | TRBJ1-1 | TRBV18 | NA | TGTGCCACCGTCGGGGACAGGAACACTGAAGCTTTCTTT | CATVGDRNTEAFF
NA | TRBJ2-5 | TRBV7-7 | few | TGTGCCAGCAGCCCGCGGGGAGAGACCCAGTACTTC | CASSPRGETQYF
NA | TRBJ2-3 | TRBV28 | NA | TGTGCCACCTTTAAGGGGAGGTGGGATACGCAGTATTTT | CATFKGRWDTQYF
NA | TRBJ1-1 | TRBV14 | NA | TGTGCCAGCAGTCGAAGGTTGGAGGGGGGGACTGAAGCTTTCTTT | CASSRRLEGGTEAFF
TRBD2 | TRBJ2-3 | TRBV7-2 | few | TGTGCCAGCAGCTTCAAGCGGGGTCCAGGAGATACGCAGTATTTT | CASSFKRGPGDTQYF
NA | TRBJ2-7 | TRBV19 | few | TGTGCCAGTAGTATAGTTGGGCCTCCGAATCCCGCCTACGAGCAGTACTTC | CASSIVGPPNPAYEQYF
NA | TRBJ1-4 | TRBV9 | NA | TGTGCCAGCAGCGTCCAGGGAACTAATGAAAAACTGTTTTTT | CASSVQGTNEKLFF
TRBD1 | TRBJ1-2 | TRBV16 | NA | TGTGCCAGCAGCCAACTTGGACAGGGTTACGGCTACACCTTC | CASSQLGQGYGYTF
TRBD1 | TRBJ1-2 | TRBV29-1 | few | TGCAGCGTTGAAGATCCAAAACGTAAGGGGGCGGAGGGCTACACCTTC | CSVEDPKRKGAEGYTF
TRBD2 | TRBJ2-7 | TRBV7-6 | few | TGTGCCAGCAGCCCCAGCGGGAATTACGAGCAGTACTTC | CASSPSGNYEQYF
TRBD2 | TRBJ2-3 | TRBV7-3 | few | TGTGCCAGCAGCTCCCTCCGAGCGGGAGGCACAGATACGCAGTATTTT | CASSSLRAGGTDTQYF